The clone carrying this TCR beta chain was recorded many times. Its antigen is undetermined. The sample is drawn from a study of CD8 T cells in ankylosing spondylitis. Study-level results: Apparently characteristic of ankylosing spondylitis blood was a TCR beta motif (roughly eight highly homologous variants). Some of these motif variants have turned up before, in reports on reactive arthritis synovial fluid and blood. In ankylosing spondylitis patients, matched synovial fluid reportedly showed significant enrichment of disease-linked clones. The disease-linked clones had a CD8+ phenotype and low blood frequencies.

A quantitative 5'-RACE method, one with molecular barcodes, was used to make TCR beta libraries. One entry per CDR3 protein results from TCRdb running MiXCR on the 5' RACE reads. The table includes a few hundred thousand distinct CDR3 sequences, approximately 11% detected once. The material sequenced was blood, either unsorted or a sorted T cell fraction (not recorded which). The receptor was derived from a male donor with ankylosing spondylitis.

The CDR3 DNA sequence: TGTGCCAGCACCCAGCAGCAGGCGCTAGCGGGAGGGGTGCAGTTCTTC. Its translation is CASTQQQALAGGVQFF. The V and J genes are TRBV12-3 or TRBV12-4 and TRBJ2-1; 12 bases agree with TRBD2. The length of the CDR3 is 16 residues. Losses at the gene ends were 7 bases for V and 12 bases for J; bases not matched to a gene: 16.